This T cell receptor (beta chain) originates from a study of CD8 T cells in ankylosing spondylitis. The length of the CDR3 is 19 residues. J gave up 6 bases and V 11 bases, and 24 bases lay outside the gene matches. Germline V gene lookup returns CDR1 LNHDA and CDR2 SQIVND (reference sequence). This clonotype was recorded many times. TCRdb processed the 5' RACE reads anew with MiXCR; each CDR3 protein has one entry. Among 150,000 to 200,000 distinct CDR3 sequences listed, around a sixth were seen once. This chain connects TRBV19 to TRBJ2-2; TRBD1 matches at 10 bases. Sequencing used blood, either unsorted or a sorted T cell fraction (not recorded which). The TCR sequence derives from a male donor aged 10 to 30 with ankylosing spondylitis or in good health (not recorded which). The CDR3 sequence: CAPIGGQGVLRREAGELFF. The CDR3 DNA reads as TGTGCCCCCATTGGTGGACAGGGGGTTCTCAGGCGGGAAGCCGGGGAGCTGTTTTTT.